This entry lists 18 T cell receptor beta chains sequenced from one sample in a study of T cells in tuberculosis. TCRdb keeps only in-frame clones here, not all; method: immunoSEQ multiplex PCR. Of tens of thousands of clones listed, around 91% were seen once; the top ten hold roughly 14%. Specimen: PBMCs. The receptors were gathered from a donor aged 10-30 years with latent tuberculosis or without tuberculosis infection.

The rearrangement links TRBV5-1 to TRBJ1-6, with 7 bases that match TRBD1. Germline lookup yields CDR1 SGHRS and CDR2 YFSETQ. The CDR3 sequence is 16 residues long. V gave up 0 bases and J gave up 7 bases; unmatched junction bases: 7. In DNA, the CDR3 is TGCGCCAGCAGCTTGGCACCAGGGGGTGACAATTCACCCCTCCACTTT. Translating gives CASSLAPGGDNSPLHF.

The V call is TRBV27, the J call TRBJ2-1; D perhaps matches TRBD1 (7 bases). The CDR3 consists of 15 residues. V lost 4 bases, J lost 2 bases, and 12 bases lay in between. Germline-derived CDR1 and CDR2 are MNHEY and SMNVEV (reference sequence). This CDR3 is CASSSRDSPYNEQFF. The CDR3, as DNA: TGTGCCAGCAGTTCGCGGGACAGCCCCTACAATGAGCAGTTCTTC.

V usage is TRBV2 and J usage is TRBJ2-3; 8 nucleotides align to TRBD2. V was clipped by 3 bases and J by 5 bases; unmatched bases: 10. CDR3 length equals 16 residues. In germline, CDR1 is SNHLY, CDR2 FYNNEI. CDR3 bases: TGTGCCAGCAGTGATCATAGCGGGGCCCGGGGAGATACGCAGTATTTT. This translates into CASSDHSGARGDTQYF.

The chain links TRBV5-1 to TRBJ2-1, with D tentatively TRBD2 (5 bases). The germline V and J ends were trimmed by 1 base and 0 bases, with 17 bases remaining between them. From germline, CDR1 is SGHRS and CDR2 YFSETQ. CDR3 length: 18 residues. CDR3 region: CASSLRLAIVSSYNEQFF. The CDR3 region has the DNA TGCGCCAGCAGCTTGAGGCTAGCCATAGTCAGCTCCTACAATGAGCAGTTCTTC.

The rearrangement uses TRBV14 and TRBJ1-2; 7 bases map to TRBD1. V was pared by 1 base and J by 4 bases, with 9 bases of the junction left unmatched. The CDR3 covers 16 residues. Germline V gene data show CDR1 as SGHDN and CDR2 as FVKESK. The CDR3 nucleotides are TGTGCCAGCAGCCAAGCCCAGGGACAGTTGTCCTATGGCTACACCTTC. This sequence encodes CASSQAQGQLSYGYTF.

This sequence joins TRBV5-6 and TRBJ2-5, with a weak D call TRBD2 (6 bases). The CDR3 covers 18 residues. The germline CDR1 and CDR2 sequences are SGHDT and YYEEEE. V shed 4 bases and J shed 5 bases, with 27 bases lying between them. The CDR3 DNA follows: TGTGCCAGCAGCCCGGGGCGGGATCCGGCCGGGGGAACGGAGACCCAGTACTTC. Translation: CASSPGRDPAGGTETQYF. Complete variable domain (other parts from reference TRBV5-6 and TRBJ2-5): DAGVTQSPTHLIKTRGQQVTLRCSPKSGHDTVSWYQQALGQGPQFIFQYYEEEERQRGNFPDRFSGHQFPNYSSELNVNALLLGDSALYLCASSPGRDPAGGTETQYFGPGTRLLVL.

As DNA, the CDR3 is TGTGCCAGCAACTCGGAGGGCCCCAGCAATTCACCCCTCCACTTT. Translation gives CASNSEGPSNSPLHF. The chain is built from TRBV9 and TRBJ1-6; D is undetermined. V lost 6 bases to trimming and J lost 7 bases, with 17 bases between them. This CDR3 contains 15 residues. The germline V gene has CDR1 SGDLS and CDR2 YYNGEE.

The genes are TRBV7-2 and TRBJ2-7, with D maybe TRBD1 (6 bases). V dropped 2 bases and J dropped 2 bases, with 10 bases sitting between them. Per the germline V gene, CDR1 is SGHTA and CDR2 is FQGNSA. The CDR3 loop spans 14 amino acids. The CDR3 nucleotides read TGTGCCAGCAGCTTACTAGGGGGAGCCTACGAGCAGTACTTC. Encoded protein: CASSLLGGAYEQYF.

J is TRBJ2-7 and V is TRBV6-1; D may be TRBD1 (7 bases). Germline lookup yields CDR1 MNHNS and CDR2 SASEGT. The CDR3 loop spans 14 amino acids. V was cut by 5 bases and J by 3 bases, with 14 bases left in between. CDR3 DNA sequence: TGTGCCAGCAGTCTTGACAGGGAGGACTACGAGCAGTACTTC. It encodes CASSLDREDYEQYF.

This rearrangement joins TRBV5-1 to TRBJ2-1, with D perhaps TRBD1 (5 bases). Trimming took 4 bases from V and 2 from J, leaving 13 bases between them. Germline assignment: CDR1 SGHRS and CDR2 YFSETQ. The CDR3 is made up of 15 amino acids. CDR3 in DNA: TGCGCCAGCAGCCCCGAAGGGGCCCCCTACAATGAGCAGTTCTTC. Encoded protein: CASSPEGAPYNEQFF.

The chain carries TRBV11-1 and TRBJ2-1; possible D gene TRBD2, 5 bases. Per the germline V gene, CDR1 is SGHAT and CDR2 is FQDESV (reference sequence). Trimming left V 4 bases short and J 8 bases short, with 18 bases between. There are 15 residues in the CDR3. The CDR3, as DNA: TGTGCCAGCAGCTCTAGGGCGGGTGTAGGCGATGAGCAGTTCTTC. Protein sequence: CASSSRAGVGDEQFF.

The CDR3 loop reads CATSTTDTRVDNEQFF. The DNA for the CDR3 is TGTGCCACCAGCACCACGGACACCCGGGTAGACAATGAGCAGTTCTTC. The rearrangement links TRBV15 to TRBJ2-1; a weak D match, TRBD1 (5 bases). The length of the CDR3 is 16 residues. V lost 4 bases to trimming and J lost 5 bases, with 18 bases between them. CDR1 and CDR2 from the germline V gene are LNHNV and YYDKDF (reference sequence).

Notes on this clone: Germline and junction disagree at one end, which may indicate a read error. The V call is TRBV5-4, the J call TRBJ2-7, with no clear D. Germline V gene lookup returns CDR1 SGHNT and CDR2 YYREEE (reference sequence). CDR3 size: 14 residues. The CDR3 loop reads CASSLALASYEQYF. In nucleotides, the CDR3 is TGTGCCAGTAGCTTGGCTTTGGCCTCCTACGAGCAGTACTTC.

The rearrangement links TRBV19 to TRBJ1-1; D is unresolved. This CDR3 region has 14 residues. Germline V lookup: CDR1 LNHDA, CDR2 SQIVND (reference sequence). V was trimmed by 5 bases and J by 2 bases, leaving 12 bases between them. CDR3 in amino acids: CASSGLTGNTEAFF. The CDR3 DNA reads as TGTGCCAGTAGTGGACTCACTGGTAACACTGAAGCTTTCTTT. The complete variable domain, with remaining parts taken from reference TRBV19 and TRBJ1-1, reads DGGITQSPKYLFRKEGQNVTLSCEQNLNHDAMYWYRQDPGQGLRLIYYSQIVNDFQKGDIAEGYSVSREKKESFPLTVTSAQKNPTAFYLCASSGLTGNTEAFFGQGTRLTVV.

The chain employs TRBV29-1 and TRBJ1-1; D is uncertain. CDR1 is SQVTM, CDR2 ANQGSEA, per germline. V was cut by 6 bases and J by 5 bases, with 19 bases left in between. The CDR3 totals 14 residues. As DNA, the CDR3 is TGCAGCGTACGAAAGACACACGGGGAGACTGAAGCTTTCTTT. Translated: CSVRKTHGETEAFF.

The rearrangement uses TRBV25-1 and TRBJ1-5, with TRBD1 matching 9 bases. Germline loops: CDR1 MGHDK, CDR2 SYGVNS. The CDR3 sequence is 17 residues long. V lost 2 bases, J lost 2 bases, and 7 bases stayed unmatched. The CDR3 region is CASSEGTGSVGNQPQHF. In DNA form, the CDR3 reads TGTGCCAGCAGTGAAGGGACAGGGTCGGTCGGCAATCAGCCCCAGCATTTT.

This chain connects TRBV10-3 to TRBJ1-2, with 7 bases lining up with TRBD1. CDR3 length equals 16 residues. The germline CDR1 and CDR2 sequences are ENHRY and SYGVKD. V lost 3 bases to trimming and J lost 1 base; unmatched junction nucleotides: 8. CDR3: CAISEGDRGNNYGYTF. The DNA for the CDR3 is TGTGCCATCAGTGAAGGGGACAGAGGTAATAACTATGGCTACACCTTC.

The rearrangement joins TRBV5-6 to TRBJ2-6; a possible D gene is TRBD2 (6 bases). V was pared by 4 bases and J by 0 bases, with 11 bases between. Germline lookup yields CDR1 SGHDT and CDR2 YYEEEE. The CDR3 contains 16 residues. CDR3 in amino acids: CASSNLGGSGANVLTF. For the CDR3, the DNA is TGTGCCAGCAGCAACCTGGGAGGCTCTGGGGCCAACGTCCTGACTTTC.